This T cell receptor (beta chain) was sequenced in a study of T-cell reconstitution after alpha-beta-depleted transplantation in children. Broader study findings: Newly produced T cells mostly accounted for T-cell counts and diversity one year post-transplant.

In germline, CDR1 is DFQATT, CDR2 SNEGSKA (reference sequence). V was shortened by 5 bases and J by 0 bases, with 7 bases between the two germline ends. The CDR3 contains 12 residues. Unique molecular identifiers featured in how the TCRbeta library was prepared. TCRdb recomputed calls from the PCR reads with MiXCR, one row per CDR3 protein. In the table there are about 300,000 distinct CDR3 sequences, 7.5% to 9% of which are singletons. This clonotype was detected many times. The antigen remains unidentified. The receptor was derived from a female patient aged 2-9 years who had a stem cell transplant for Fanconi anemia, so the T cells may come from the graft donor. The chain is built from TRBV20-1 and TRBJ2-5, with a possible D match to TRBD2 (5 bases). The sample here was peripheral blood, taken 360 days after TCRalphabeta/CD19-depleted stem cell transplant. CDR3 in DNA: TGCAGTGCTGAGGGTAACCAAGAGACCCAGTACTTC. Translated, it gives CSAEGNQETQYF.